The 17 T cell receptor beta chains listed next were all sequenced from one sample in a study of preoperative IRX-2 immunotherapy in early breast cancer. The method was immunoSEQ multiplex PCR; TCRdb's version includes in-frame clones alone and lacks a portion of them. This sample yields roughly 6,000 clones, of which about four fifths are seen a single time; about 17% belongs to the top ten. Treatment in this sample: preoperative locoregional IRX-2 cytokine immunotherapy. Sample: tumor tissue, taken before IRX-2 immunotherapy. The receptors were sampled from a human donor with breast cancer.

The chain is built from TRBV6-8 and TRBJ2-2; D gene uncertain. V was shortened by 6 bases and J by 6 bases, with 8 bases between the two germline ends. Germline V gene lookup returns CDR1 MNHGY and CDR2 SAAAGT. The CDR3 contains 12 residues. In nucleotides, the CDR3 is TGTGCCAGCAGGCTCAGAGCCGGGGAGCTGTTTTTT. It yields the protein CASRLRAGELFF.

CDR3: CASRTTGDYSPLHF. The CDR3 region has the DNA TGTGCCAGTAGGACAACAGGGGATTATTCACCCCTCCACTTT. The chain uses TRBV19 and TRBJ1-6, with TRBD1 identical over 7 bases. In germline, CDR1 is LNHDA, CDR2 SQIVND (reference sequence). This CDR3 region has 14 residues. Unmatched junction bases numbered 7, after V lost 6 bases and J lost 8 bases. Full variable domain (remainder filled in from reference TRBV19 and TRBJ1-6): DGGITQSPKYLFRKEGQNVTLSCEQNLNHDAMYWYRQDPGQGLRLIYYSQIVNDFQKGDIAEGYSVSREKKESFPLTVTSAQKNPTAFYLCASRTTGDYSPLHFGNGTRLTVT.

The CDR3: CASSPRLAGVQETQYF. CDR3 coding DNA: TGTGCCAGCTCACCACGACTAGCAGGGGTACAAGAGACCCAGTACTTC. The V call is TRBV18, the J call TRBJ2-5; possibly TRBD2 for D (7 bases). The germline V gene encodes CDR1 KGHSH and CDR2 LQKENI. Trimming removed 1 base at V and 2 bases at J, with 14 bases between. The CDR3 runs to 16 residues.

The J gene is TRBJ2-1, the V gene TRBV11-3, with TRBD2 matching 12 bases. This CDR3 has 16 amino acids. Germline-derived CDR1 and CDR2 are SGHNT and YENEEA. V lost 2 bases and J lost 6; bases outside the gene matches: 5. CDR3 in amino acids: CASSLTGLAGSNEQFF. The CDR3 nucleotides read TGTGCCAGCAGCTTAACAGGACTAGCGGGGAGCAATGAGCAGTTCTTC.

The chain combines TRBV12-2 with TRBJ1-1. TRBV12-2 is designated a pseudogene. The CDR3 length is 15 residues. In DNA form, the CDR3 reads TGTGCCACACGGGTTGGGGGTCCCGGCGGCACTGAAGCTTTCTTT. The encoded protein is CATRVGGPGGTEAFF.

The chain links TRBV29-1 to TRBJ2-3; 8 bases agree with TRBD1. Trimming at V came to 5 bases and at J to 7 bases, leaving 5 bases not matched to a gene. The CDR3 totals 12 residues. The germline CDR1 and CDR2 sequences are SQVTM and ANQGSEA. The CDR3 loop is CSVSQGANTQYF. CDR3 nucleotide sequence: TGCAGCGTTTCGCAGGGGGCCAATACGCAGTATTTT.

CDR3 DNA: TGTGCCAGCAGCCCTGACAGGGATCAGCCCCAGCATTTT. This gives the protein CASSPDRDQPQHF. This chain connects TRBV7-1 to TRBJ1-5; 7 positions agree with TRBD1. TRBV7-1 is given ORF status, its function remaining uncertain. There are 13 residues in the CDR3. Trimming cost V 5 bases and J 5 bases; bases outside gene matches: 3.

This clone has more than one count but fewer than ten. J is TRBJ1-4 and V is TRBV6-8; D is uncertain. V lost 6 bases to trimming and J lost 0 bases, with 8 bases between them. This CDR3 is 14 amino acids long. Germline loops: CDR1 MNHGY, CDR2 SAAAGT. The CDR3 reads CASSPSATNEKLFF. CDR3 nucleotides: TGTGCCAGCAGCCCCTCTGCAACTAATGAAAAACTGTTTTTT.

The chain uses TRBV5-1 and TRBJ1-1; 8 nucleotides agree with TRBD1. The CDR3 runs 15 residues. J lost 8 bases, V lost 4 bases, and 13 bases had no gene match. Germline V gene lookup returns CDR1 SGHRS and CDR2 YFSETQ. The CDR3 loop reads CASSNRNYRGREAFF. In nucleotides, the CDR3 is TGCGCCAGCAGCAATAGGAACTACAGGGGGAGAGAAGCTTTCTTT.

The chain couples TRBV11-3 to TRBJ1-5; D gene ambiguous. The V end lost 3 bases, the J end lost 5 bases, and 14 bases lay between the germline ends. The CDR3 has 15 residues. In germline, CDR1 is SGHNT, CDR2 YENEEA. The CDR3, as DNA: TGTGCCAGCAGCTTCGGAATAGGTTGGGATCAGCCCCAGCATTTT. Amino acids: CASSFGIGWDQPQHF. Combining the CDR3 with reference TRBV11-3 and TRBJ1-5 gives the whole variable domain EAGVVQSPRYKIIEKKQPVAFWCNPISGHNTLYWYLQNLGQGPELLIRYENEEAVDDSQLPKDRFSAERLKGVDSTLKIQPAELGDSAVYLCASSFGIGWDQPQHFGDGTRLSIL.

V gene TRBV30 combines with J gene TRBJ2-5; TRBD1 might be the D (5 bases). CDR1 is GTSNPN and CDR2 is SVGIG in the germline V gene (reference sequence). This CDR3 has 14 residues. Trimming cost V 3 bases and J 0 bases, with 11 bases left between them. The CDR3 spells CAWRAGWYQETQYF. Here the CDR3 DNA reads TGTGCCTGGAGGGCAGGGTGGTACCAAGAGACCCAGTACTTC.

This clone has a single count. V gene TRBV25-1 combines with J gene TRBJ2-5, with 9 bases fitting TRBD2. V dropped 5 bases and J dropped 4; count of bases not matched to a gene: 8. The CDR3 length is 15 residues. Looked up from germline, CDR1 is MGHDK and CDR2 is SYGVNS. Here the CDR3 reads CASSFQRGALETQYF. DNA for the CDR3: TGTGCCAGCAGTTTTCAGCGGGGGGCGTTAGAGACCCAGTACTTC. Drawing the rest from reference TRBV25-1 and TRBJ2-5, the complete variable domain is EADIYQTPRYLVIGTGKKITLECSQTMGHDKMYWYQQDPGMELHLIHYSYGVNSTEKGDLSSESTVSRIRTEHFPLTLESARPSHTSQYLCASSFQRGALETQYFGPGTRLLVL.

The V and J genes are TRBV11-3 and TRBJ2-6, with D unresolved. The CDR3 extends over 17 amino acids. The V and J ends lost 5 bases and 0 bases respectively, with 14 bases between them. Germline V gene lookup returns CDR1 SGHNT and CDR2 YENEEA. CDR3 nucleotide sequence: TGTGCCAGCAGCCCGTACTCGGGTCCCTCTGGGGCCAACGTCCTGACTTTC. Protein product: CASSPYSGPSGANVLTF.

This chain connects TRBV11-3 to TRBJ2-7; D perhaps matches TRBD2 (6 bases). Trimming shortened V by 0 bases and J by 0 bases, and 9 bases separated the two germline ends. CDR1 SGHNT and CDR2 YENEEA come from the germline V gene. CDR3 length equals 15 residues. The DNA for the CDR3 is TGTGCCAGCAGCTTAGAGGAGGGCAGCTCCTACGAGCAGTACTTC. Translating gives CASSLEEGSSYEQYF.

The V gene is TRBV6-8, the J gene TRBJ2-5; TRBD1 matches at 8 bases. This CDR3 is 15 amino acids long. CDR1 is MNHGY, CDR2 SAAAGT, per germline. V lost 6 bases and J lost 5; bases outside the gene matches: 11. The DNA for the CDR3 is TGTGCCAGCAGAGCCGGACCCGGACAGGGTGAGACCCAGTACTTC. Its translation is CASRAGPGQGETQYF.

This clone has a handful of counts. J is TRBJ2-1 and V is TRBV10-3; D is undetermined. This CDR3 contains 15 residues. Trimming cost V 2 bases and J 0 bases, with 8 bases left between them. Germline CDR1 and CDR2: ENHRY and SYGVKD. CDR3 nucleotide sequence: TGTGCCATCAGTGAGAGAGGTAGCTCCTACAATGAGCAGTTCTTC. Translating gives CAISERGSSYNEQFF.

V usage is TRBV7-1 and J usage is TRBJ1-4; D possibly corresponds to TRBD1 (6 bases). TRBV7-1 is an open reading frame whose function is uncertain. The CDR3 runs 16 residues. V lost 5 bases and J lost 0, with 13 bases in between. This CDR3 is CASSQGTFPTNEKLFF. DNA of the CDR3: TGTGCCAGCAGCCAGGGGACATTTCCAACTAATGAAAAACTGTTTTTT.